This T cell receptor beta chain derives from a study of cytomegalovirus exposure and HLA in healthy donors. Assay used: immunoSEQ multiplex PCR; TCRdb lists only in-frame clones, some missing. The sample lists under 150,000 clones, 70% to 90% seen once, with 8.7% in the top ten. The CDR3 has 15 amino acids. The ends were cut back, 0 bases at V and 5 bases at J, with 13 bases in the middle. Germline CDR1 and CDR2: SNHLY and FYNNEI. Regarding the study as a whole: The tendency of first-cohort TCR clusters to co-occur in the approximately 120 validation repertoires was identified by a subsequent analysis. CMV antigen specificity of a few CMV-associated chains was confirmed in vitro. Most sequenced TCRs were rare (though some public TCRs occurred in many donors).

For this clone: Its antigen is as yet unknown.

The clonotype comes from a man aged 18 to 29 in good health and CMV-seropositive. Specimen: PBMCs. V and J are TRBV2 and TRBJ1-2; a possible D gene is TRBD1 (6 bases). DNA for the CDR3: TGTGCCAGCAGTGAAGCGGATACAGGGTTTTATGGCTACACCTTC. Translating it yields CASSEADTGFYGYTF.